What follows is one T cell receptor beta chain and its context. Its specificity is unknown. Germline CDR1 LGHNA, CDR2 YSLEER. V was shortened by 1 base and J by 5 bases, with 15 bases between the two germline ends. The CDR3 runs to 15 residues. Specified time point: sample taken at primary tumor resection. Material for sequencing was whole RNA from tumor, nontumor lung or frozen PBMC, left unsorted. These data are taken from a study of spatial heterogeneity in lung cancer. Study-wide background: Detected sequences consistently included more beta-chain ones than alpha-chain ones. An average of more than ten raw reads was observed per unique TCR and UMI combination.

The presence of a unique molecular identifier marked each TCR cDNA molecule. TCRdb passed the 5' RACE reads through MiXCR, listing each CDR3 protein once. In the table there are some 70,000 distinct CDR3 sequences, 10% to 15% of which are singletons. Study findings and constraints: Resection saw ubiquitous expanded tumor TCRs appear in blood more than follow-up did.

The source material was PBMCs, sampled at surgery. This chain joins TRBV4-3 and TRBJ2-7, with D perhaps assigned TRBD1 or TRBD2 (5 bases each). This clonotype was sampled from a male donor with early-stage non-small cell lung cancer. CDR3 residues: CASSQANVRGDEQYF. The CDR3, as DNA: TGCGCCAGCAGCCAAGCTAATGTCAGAGGGGACGAGCAGTACTTC.